Ten or more counts support the clone carrying this T cell receptor (beta chain). The antigen is not known. The ends were cut back, 4 bases at V and 0 bases at J, with 7 bases in the middle. CDR3 length equals 12 residues. CDR1 is DFQATT, CDR2 SNEGSKA, per germline (reference sequence). RNA was extracted from bulk tissue without any cell sorting. Between August and November 2014, newly diagnosed, chemotherapy-naive lung cancer patients underwent thoracic surgery in China. The data derive from a study of tumor and adjacent non-tumor tissue in lung cancer. Study-wide context: Aged about 30 to 76 years, patients included under 13 men and about 5 women with stage I to III disease.

TCRbeta libraries were built with three rounds of nested PCR, modified from ARM-PCR. One entry per CDR3 protein results from TCRdb running MiXCR on the multiplex PCR reads. The sample carries approximately 150,000 distinct CDR3 sequences, approximately 72% recorded once. Study-level results: Normal lung showed higher cumulative top 100 clone frequency than tumor. Compared with tumor, normal lung showed significantly lower TCR diversity.

This chain connects TRBV20-1 to TRBJ2-7; D remains unclear. This receptor was obtained from a man aged 55-75 years with small cell lung cancer. The sample comprised lung tumor tissue. The CDR3 DNA reads TGCAGTGCTACCCCCCACTCCTACGAGCAGTACTTC. This encodes CSATPHSYEQYF.